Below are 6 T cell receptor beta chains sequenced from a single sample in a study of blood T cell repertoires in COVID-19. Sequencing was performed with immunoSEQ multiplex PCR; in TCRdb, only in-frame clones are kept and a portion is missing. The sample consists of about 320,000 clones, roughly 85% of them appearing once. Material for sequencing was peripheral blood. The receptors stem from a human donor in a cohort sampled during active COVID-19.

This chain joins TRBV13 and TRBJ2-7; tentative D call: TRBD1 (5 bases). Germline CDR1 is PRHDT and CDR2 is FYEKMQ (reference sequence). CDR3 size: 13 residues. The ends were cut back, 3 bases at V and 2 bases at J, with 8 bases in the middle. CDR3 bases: TGTGCCAGCAGCTTGGTGGGGCCCTACGAGCAGTACTTC. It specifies CASSLVGPYEQYF.

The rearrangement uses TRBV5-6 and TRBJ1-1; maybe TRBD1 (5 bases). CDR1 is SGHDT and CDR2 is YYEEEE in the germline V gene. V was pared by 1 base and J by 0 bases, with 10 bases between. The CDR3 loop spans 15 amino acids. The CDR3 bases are TGTGCCAGCAGCTTGTTTAGGGGCATGAACACTGAAGCTTTCTTT. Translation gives CASSLFRGMNTEAFF.

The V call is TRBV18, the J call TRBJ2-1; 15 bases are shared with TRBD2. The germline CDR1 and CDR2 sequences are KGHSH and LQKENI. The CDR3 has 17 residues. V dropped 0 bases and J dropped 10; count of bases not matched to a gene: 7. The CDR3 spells CASSPPTTGTSGGEQFF. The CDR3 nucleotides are TGTGCCAGCTCACCACCGACTACCGGGACTAGCGGGGGGGAGCAGTTCTTC. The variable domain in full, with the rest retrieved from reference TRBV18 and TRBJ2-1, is NAGVMQNPRHLVRRRGQEARLRCSPMKGHSHVYWYRQLPEEGLKFMVYLQKENIIDESGMPKERFSAEFPKEGPSILRIQQVVRGDSAAYFCASSPPTTGTSGGEQFFGPGTRLTVL.

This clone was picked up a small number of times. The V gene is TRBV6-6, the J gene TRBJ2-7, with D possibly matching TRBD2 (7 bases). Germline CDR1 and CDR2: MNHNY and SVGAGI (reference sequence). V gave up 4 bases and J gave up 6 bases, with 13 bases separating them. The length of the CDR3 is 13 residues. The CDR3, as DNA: TGTGCCAGCAGTTCCGGACTAGGGGGCGAGCAGTACTTC. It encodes CASSSGLGGEQYF.

The CDR3 protein is CATRQGVNTEAFF. CDR3 nucleotides: TGCGCCACGAGACAGGGGGTGAACACTGAAGCTTTCTTT. V and J are TRBV10-2 and TRBJ1-1; TRBD1 matches 9 bases. The CDR3 runs to 13 residues. V lost 10 bases to trimming and J lost 0 bases; unmatched junction nucleotides: 3. Looked up from germline, CDR1 is WSHSY and CDR2 is SAAADI.

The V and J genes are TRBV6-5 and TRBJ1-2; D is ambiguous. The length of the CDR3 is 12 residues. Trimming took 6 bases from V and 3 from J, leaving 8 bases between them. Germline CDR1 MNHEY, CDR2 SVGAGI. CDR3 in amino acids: CASRKHDYGYTF. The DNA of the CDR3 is TGTGCCAGCAGGAAACATGACTATGGCTACACCTTC.